Below, one T cell receptor beta chain is given with its context. Its antigen is undetermined. The CDR3 runs 14 residues. Trimming left V 8 bases short and J 3 bases short, with 13 bases between. Germline values: CDR1 MDHEN, CDR2 SYDVKM. TCRdb's table, derived via immunoSEQ multiplex PCR, lists solely in-frame clones and lacks some. The repertoire holds about 100,000 clones, with more than 85% as singletons. This record comes from a study of graft-versus-host responses after intestinal transplantation. Sequencing used unstimulated CD4+ T cells sorted from spleen or lymph node cells, obtained before transplant. The rearrangement uses TRBV28 and TRBJ2-2; D possibly corresponds to TRBD2 (5 bases). The receptor's source is a human donor who was the organ donor for an intestinal transplant. CDR3 nucleotides: TGTGCCAGCGTAGCGAGGCCGGACACCGGGGAGCTGTTTTTT. Amino acid sequence: CASVARPDTGELFF.